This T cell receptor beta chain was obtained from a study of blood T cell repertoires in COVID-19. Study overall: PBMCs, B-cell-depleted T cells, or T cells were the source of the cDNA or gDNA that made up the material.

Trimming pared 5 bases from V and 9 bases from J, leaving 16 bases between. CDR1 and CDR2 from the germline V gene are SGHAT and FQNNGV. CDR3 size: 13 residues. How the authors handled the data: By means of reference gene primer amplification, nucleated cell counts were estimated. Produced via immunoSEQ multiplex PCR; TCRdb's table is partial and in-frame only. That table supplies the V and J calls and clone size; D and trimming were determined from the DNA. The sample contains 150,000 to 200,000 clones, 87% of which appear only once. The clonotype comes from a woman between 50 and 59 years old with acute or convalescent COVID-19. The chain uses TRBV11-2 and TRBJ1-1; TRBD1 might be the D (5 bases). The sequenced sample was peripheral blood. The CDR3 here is CASSTGLGGKAFF. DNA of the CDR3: TGTGCCAGCAGCACAGGACTCGGGGGGAAAGCTTTCTTT.